This TCR beta chain was observed in a study of long-term antiretroviral therapy in people with HIV. General study findings and limits: HIV repertoires spanned tighter CDR3 length ranges than controls did. ART preceded a rise in diversity that nonetheless stayed lower than in transplant donor controls.

As for this clone: Its target is not known.

Germline V gene data show CDR1 as SGHNT and CDR2 as YENEEA. This CDR3 has 13 residues. Trimming took 3 bases from V and 8 from J, leaving 10 bases between them. Sequencing used immunoSEQ v3.0 at survey level. Measured with immunoSEQ multiplex PCR; TCRdb has only the in-frame clones, and not every one. This sample has 25,000 to 30,000 clones; around three quarters occur once, and the top ten carry over 8.5%. Sequenced here: unsorted PBMCs, sampled 2.1 years after starting antiretroviral therapy. The chain employs TRBV11-3 and TRBJ2-2, with D unclear. The clonotype was recovered from a man aged 25-45 years with HIV. The CDR3 DNA sequence: TGTGCCAGCAGCTTCGAGCATTGGGGGGAGCTGTTTTTT. It translates to CASSFEHWGELFF.